One T cell receptor (beta chain) is described in this entry. Germline values: CDR1 LNHDA, CDR2 SQIVND (reference sequence). V lost 4 bases to trimming and J lost 8 bases; unmatched junction nucleotides: 5. The CDR3 extends over 13 amino acids. The sample belongs to a study of blood T cell repertoires in COVID-19. As for the study in general: Collection of acute and convalescent COVID-19 samples took place in the United States, Italy and Spain. T cells, B-cell-depleted T cells, or PBMCs provided the cDNA or gDNA that served as material.

As processed by the authors: Estimates of nucleated cell counts were drawn from the amplification of reference gene primers. Sequencing was performed with immunoSEQ multiplex PCR; in TCRdb, only in-frame clones are kept and a portion is missing. V and J calls and clone size follow that table, whereas D and trimming were derived from the DNA. The repertoire holds about 160,000 clones, with around 77% as singletons. The clonotype comes from a man between 65 and 85 years old with acute or convalescent COVID-19. Sequencing was carried out using peripheral blood. This chain joins TRBV19 and TRBJ1-2, with 9 bases aligning to TRBD1. CDR3: CASSSRDREGYTF. The CDR3 region has the DNA TGTGCCAGTAGTAGCCGGGACAGGGAGGGCTACACCTTC.